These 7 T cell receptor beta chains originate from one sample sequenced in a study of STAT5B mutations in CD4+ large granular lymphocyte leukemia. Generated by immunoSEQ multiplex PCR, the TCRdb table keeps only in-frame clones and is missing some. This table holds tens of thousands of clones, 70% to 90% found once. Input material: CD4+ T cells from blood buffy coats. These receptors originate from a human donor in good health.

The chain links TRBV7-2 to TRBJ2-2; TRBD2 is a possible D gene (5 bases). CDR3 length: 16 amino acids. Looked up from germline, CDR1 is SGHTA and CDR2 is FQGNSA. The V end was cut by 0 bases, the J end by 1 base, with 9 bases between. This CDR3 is CASSLASARNTGELFF. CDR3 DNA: TGTGCCAGCAGCTTAGCTAGCGCCCGGAACACCGGGGAGCTGTTTTTT.

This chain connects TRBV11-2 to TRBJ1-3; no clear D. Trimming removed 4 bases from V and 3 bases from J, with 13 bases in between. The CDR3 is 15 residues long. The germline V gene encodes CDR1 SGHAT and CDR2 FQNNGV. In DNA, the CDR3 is TGTGCCAGCAGCTCTTCCGGACCCGGTGGAAACACCATATATTTT. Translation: CASSSSGPGGNTIYF.

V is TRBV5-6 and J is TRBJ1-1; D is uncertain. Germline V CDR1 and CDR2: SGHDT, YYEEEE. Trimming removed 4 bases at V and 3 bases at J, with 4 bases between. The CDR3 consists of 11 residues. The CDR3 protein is CASSQDTEAFF. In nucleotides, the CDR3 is TGTGCCAGCAGCCAGGACACTGAAGCTTTCTTT.

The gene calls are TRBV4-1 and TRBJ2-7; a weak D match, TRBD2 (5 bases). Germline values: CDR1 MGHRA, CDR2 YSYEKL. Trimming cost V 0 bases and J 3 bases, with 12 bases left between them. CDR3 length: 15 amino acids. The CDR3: CASSQEEGKGYEQYF. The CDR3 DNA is TGCGCCAGCAGCCAAGAAGAGGGAAAGGGCTACGAGCAGTACTTC.

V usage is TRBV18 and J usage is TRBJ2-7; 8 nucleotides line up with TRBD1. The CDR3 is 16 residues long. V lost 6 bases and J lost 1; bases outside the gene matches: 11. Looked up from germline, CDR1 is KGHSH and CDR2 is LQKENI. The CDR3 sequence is CASSLFGQGMSYEQYF. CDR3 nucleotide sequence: TGTGCCAGCTCGCTGTTCGGACAGGGAATGTCCTACGAGCAGTACTTC.

The chain's CDR3 is CASSKVEGESSYNEQFF. Written as DNA, the CDR3 is TGTGCCAGCAGCAAAGTCGAGGGGGAGAGCTCCTACAATGAGCAGTTCTTC. The chain uses TRBV21-1 and TRBJ2-1; the table calls TRBD1, which could not be checked here. TRBV21-1 is listed as a pseudogene. This CDR3 has 17 amino acids.

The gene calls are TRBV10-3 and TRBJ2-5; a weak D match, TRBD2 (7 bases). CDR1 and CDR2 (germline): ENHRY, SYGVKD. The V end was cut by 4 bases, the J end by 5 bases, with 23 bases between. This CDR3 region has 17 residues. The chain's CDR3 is CAISGGEGGGVVETQYF. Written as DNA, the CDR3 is TGTGCCATCAGTGGGGGAGAGGGCGGGGGCGTAGTGGAGACCCAGTACTTC.